The next 3 T cell receptor beta chains were all read from a single sample in a study of T cells of healthy individuals. TCRdb processed the 5' RACE reads anew with MiXCR; each CDR3 protein has one entry. The table has about 63,000 distinct CDR3 sequences, roughly 15% seen once; the top ten hold around 5%. These receptors came from a human donor in good health.

Note on this clonotype: A much larger clone differs from this one at a single base, so this may be a read error. The chain carries TRBV29-1 and TRBJ1-5, with no clear D. The CDR3 has 12 amino acids. CDR1 is SQVTM and CDR2 is ANQGSEA in the germline V gene. In nucleotides, the CDR3 is TGCAGCGTCCAGGACGCCGATCAGCCCCGGCATTTT. Protein sequence: CSVQDADQPRHF.

This chain links TRBV7-9 with TRBJ1-1; D is unresolved. The germline V and J ends were trimmed by 5 bases and 1 base, with 14 bases remaining between them. Germline lookup yields CDR1 SEHNR and CDR2 FQNEAQ (reference sequence). The CDR3 sequence is 15 residues long. CDR3 residues: CASSPGAGWNTEAFF. In nucleotides, the CDR3 is TGTGCCAGCAGCCCTGGTGCAGGATGGAACACTGAAGCTTTCTTT.

In its sample, this clonotype was seen a few times. The genes are TRBV20-1 and TRBJ2-4; D is perhaps TRBD2 (7 bases). Germline V gives CDR1 DFQATT, CDR2 SNEGSKA (reference sequence). The CDR3 totals 14 residues. Trimming removed 1 base at V and 8 bases at J, with 15 bases between. Here the CDR3 DNA reads TGCAGTGCTAGAGCCGAAGGGGGAGGGGACATTCAGTACTTC. This gives the protein CSARAEGGGDIQYF.